These 30 T cell receptor beta chains were all obtained from the same sample, sequenced in a study of glioma-infiltrating T cells. Amplification of TCR alpha and beta CDR3 regions from RNA used iRepertoire nested multiplex PCR. Using its own MiXCR run on the multiplex PCR reads, TCRdb lists one record per CDR3 protein. The table records some 110,000 distinct CDR3 sequences, roughly 24% of them present only once. The sequenced sample was glioma tissue, nonneoplastic brain tissue, or PBMCs (not recorded which). Receptors originate from a human donor with low-grade glioma or glioblastoma, undergoing nonglioma brain surgery, or in good health (not recorded which).

This clonotype was recorded at least ten times. The rearrangement uses TRBV7-2 and TRBJ2-7, with 9 bases lining up with TRBD1. This CDR3 spans 15 amino acids. After removal of 4 bases from V and 2 bases from J, the junction contained 6 bases not matched to a gene. Germline loops: CDR1 SGHTA, CDR2 FQGNSA. In DNA form, the CDR3 reads TGTGCCAGCAGCTCCAAACAGGGGGCCCCCTACGAGCAGTACTTC. Translated: CASSSKQGAPYEQYF.

A word on this clonotype: Given a much more abundant clone one base away, this may be a read error. The genes are TRBV7-9 and TRBJ2-7; unclear D gene. The CDR3 extends over 13 amino acids. Trimming took off 5 bases at V and 5 bases at J, with 13 bases between the two ends. Germline loops: CDR1 SEHNR, CDR2 FQNEAQ (reference sequence). The CDR3 here is CASSLLGSDEQYF. The CDR3 DNA is TGTGCCAGCAGCCTCCTGGGTTCTGACGAGCAGTACTTC.

In the case of this clonotype: Relative to the germline gene, one junction end is altered; a read error may explain this. In DNA, the CDR3 is TGCGACAGCTCACCACCGAGTCCAGATGAAGCTTTCTTT. Protein sequence: CDSSPPSPDEAFF. This sequence joins TRBV18 and TRBJ1-1; maybe TRBD1 (5 bases). The CDR3 sequence is 13 residues long. CDR1 is KGHSH, CDR2 LQKENI, per germline.

This clonotype has a handful of counts. A much bigger clone sits one base away, suggesting this may be a read error. The V and J genes are TRBV7-2 and TRBJ2-3; TRBD2 matches 7 bases. The germline CDR1 and CDR2 sequences are SGHTA and FQGNSA. This CDR3 has 16 residues. Here the CDR3 reads CASGFVAGTSTDTQYF. The CDR3 DNA is TGTGCCAGCGGCTTTGTAGCGGGCACTAGCACAGATACGCAGTATTTT.

This clonotype came up many times. The rearrangement uses TRBV19 and TRBJ2-6; D uncertain. This CDR3 contains 15 residues. Germline V CDR1 and CDR2: LNHDA, SQIVND (reference sequence). V lost 7 bases and J 0 bases, leaving 10 bases between the germline ends. This CDR3 reads CASMPVHSGANVLTF. CDR3 nucleotide sequence: TGTGCCAGTATGCCGGTGCACTCTGGGGCCAACGTCCTGACTTTC. The variable domain in full, completed from reference TRBV19 and TRBJ2-6, reads DGGITQSPKYLFRKEGQNVTLSCEQNLNHDAMYWYRQDPGQGLRLIYYSQIVNDFQKGDIAEGYSVSREKKESFPLTVTSAQKNPTAFYLCASMPVHSGANVLTFGAGSRLTVL.

This clonotype was seen repeatedly, ten times or more. The chain joins TRBV28 to TRBJ2-7; weak D call: TRBD1 (5 bases). The CDR3 extends over 13 amino acids. Germline lookup yields CDR1 MDHEN and CDR2 SYDVKM. The ends were cut back, 2 bases at V and 3 bases at J, with 8 bases in the middle. The CDR3 DNA reads as TGTGCCAGCAGTTTAGTCCAGGGCTACGAGCAGTACTTC. Translated, it gives CASSLVQGYEQYF.

The rearrangement joins TRBV20-1 to TRBJ2-5; 11 bases align to TRBD2. Germline V gives CDR1 DFQATT, CDR2 SNEGSKA (reference sequence). The CDR3 is made up of 14 amino acids. V trimming: 8 bases; J trimming: 4 bases; junction bases outside the gene matches: 9. CDR3 nucleotides: TGCAGTACTTTTAGCGGGAGGGCCCGAGAGACCCAGTACTTC. It is translated as CSTFSGRARETQYF.

This clonotype was counted at least ten times. CDR3 sequence (DNA): TGTGCCAGCAGTTGGGGGCAATCCTACGAGCAGTACTTC. It codes for CASSWGQSYEQYF. The chain combines TRBV27 with TRBJ2-7; weak D call: TRBD1 (6 bases). The germline CDR1 and CDR2 sequences are MNHEY and SMNVEV (reference sequence). Trimming took 4 bases from V and 1 from J, leaving 8 bases between them. The CDR3 is made up of 13 amino acids.

The chain has TRBV7-2 and TRBJ2-7; 7 bases match TRBD2. V dropped 5 bases and J dropped 3; count of bases not matched to a gene: 13. This CDR3 comprises 16 residues. Germline V lookup: CDR1 SGHTA, CDR2 FQGNSA. The CDR3 reads CASSPSREGRVYEQYF. The CDR3 DNA sequence: TGTGCCAGCAGCCCTTCGAGGGAGGGCCGAGTCTACGAGCAGTACTTC.

Notes on this clonotype: One end of the junction fails to match germline, which may point to a read error. V is TRBV14 and J is TRBJ2-5; D remains ambiguous. This CDR3 region has 12 residues. Germline lookup yields CDR1 SGHDN and CDR2 FVKESK. In nucleotides, the CDR3 is TGTGCCAGCAGCCGCATACACAATGAGCAGTTCTTT. Its protein product is CASSRIHNEQFF.

This sequence joins TRBV11-1 and TRBJ2-1; D uncertain. Germline CDR1 and CDR2: SGHAT and FQDESV (reference sequence). The CDR3 runs 12 residues. Trimming took off 2 bases at V and 8 bases at J, with 7 bases between the two ends. The CDR3 DNA is TGTGCCAGCAGCTTACGTTACTATGAGCAGTTCTTC. It codes for CASSLRYYEQFF.

This clonotype appeared a few times. The chain has TRBV4-2 and TRBJ2-2; the match to TRBD1 covers 8 bases. From germline, CDR1 is LGHNA and CDR2 YNFKEQ. After removal of 0 bases from V and 4 bases from J, the junction contained 1 base not matched to a gene. This CDR3 comprises 15 residues. DNA for the CDR3: TGTGCCAGCAGCCAAGAAACAGGGGGCACCGGGGAGCTGTTTTTT. It translates to CASSQETGGTGELFF.

This chain uses TRBV29-1 with TRBJ1-1, with D possibly being TRBD1 (5 bases). Per the germline V gene, CDR1 is SQVTM and CDR2 is ANQGSEA. This CDR3 spans 14 amino acids. Trimming took 6 bases from V and 1 from J, leaving 15 bases between them. CDR3 bases: TGCAGCGTGGTCGCCTTGGGGGAGAACACTGAAGCTTTCTTT. This encodes CSVVALGENTEAFF.

There are many counts of this clonotype. The chain recombines TRBV6-1 with TRBJ2-5; 9 nucleotides agree with TRBD2. CDR1 is MNHNS and CDR2 is SASEGT in the germline V gene. V gave up 5 bases and J gave up 1 base; unmatched junction bases: 8. The CDR3 extends over 16 amino acids. The CDR3 is CASSSVAGVVQETQYF. DNA of the CDR3: TGTGCCAGCAGTTCCGTAGCGGGAGTGGTCCAAGAGACCCAGTACTTC.

This chain joins TRBV5-1 and TRBJ2-3, with D maybe TRBD2 (5 bases). Germline lookup yields CDR1 SGHRS and CDR2 YFSETQ. CDR3 length: 12 amino acids. Deletions cut 4 bases from V and 11 bases from J, with 14 bases between. The CDR3 protein is CASSSAGERQYF. The CDR3 coding sequence is TGCGCCAGCAGCAGTGCGGGCGAAAGGCAGTATTTT.

At least ten counts were recorded for this clonotype. V usage is TRBV29-1 and J usage is TRBJ2-1; no clear D. V was cut by 3 bases and J by 4 bases, with 10 bases left in between. This CDR3 is 13 amino acids long. CDR1 SQVTM and CDR2 ANQGSEA come from the germline V gene. CDR3 DNA: TGCAGCGTTGATTCCGACGGATACAATGAGCAGTTCTTC. Its translation is CSVDSDGYNEQFF.

This clonotype was seen a few times. This chain uses TRBV30 with TRBJ2-7; TRBD1 might be the D (5 bases). V gave up 5 bases and J gave up 3 bases, with 11 bases separating them. In germline, CDR1 is GTSNPN, CDR2 SVGIG (reference sequence). This CDR3 comprises 12 residues. DNA of the CDR3: TGTGCCTGGGGACCAGGGTTCTACGAGCAGTACTTC. Translated, it gives CAWGPGFYEQYF. Variable domain in full (rest from reference TRBV30 and TRBJ2-7): SQTIHQWPATLVQPVGSPLSLECTVEGTSNPNLYWYRQAAGRGLQLLFYSVGIGQISSEVPQNLSASRPQDRQFILSSKKLLLSDSGFYLCAWGPGFYEQYFGPGTRLTVT.

Note on this clonotype: A much larger clonotype is one base distant, so this may be a read error. J is TRBJ2-7 and V is TRBV20-1; D assignment may be TRBD1 or TRBD2 (5 bases each). Germline CDR1 and CDR2: DFQATT and SNEGSKA (reference sequence). This CDR3 comprises 13 residues. This CDR3 is CIADSDISYEQYF. CDR3 nucleotide sequence: TGCATTGCGGACTCGGACATCTCCTACGAGCAGTACTTC.

To note about this clonotype: A much larger clone lies one base from this, so it may be a read error. The chain combines TRBV7-9 with TRBJ1-6; D remains ambiguous. From germline, CDR1 is SEHNR and CDR2 FQNEAQ (reference sequence). The CDR3 consists of 13 residues. CDR3 amino acids: CASNSNIDSPPHF. The CDR3, as DNA: TGTGCCAGCAACTCGAACATAGATTCACCCCCCCACTTT. Based on the CDR3 plus reference TRBV7-9 and TRBJ1-6, the full variable domain is DTGVSQNPRHKITKRGQNVTFRCDPISEHNRLYWYRQTLGQGPEFLTYFQNEAQLEKSRLLSDRFSAERPKGSFSTLEIQRTEQGDSAMYLCASNSNIDSPPHFGNGTRLTVT.

This clonotype was found once. This may be a read error: a much more frequent sequence differs by one nucleotide. V gene TRBV24-1 combines with J gene TRBJ1-2, with D unclear. The germline V gene has CDR1 KGHDR and CDR2 SFDVKD. The CDR3 runs to 11 residues. The CDR3 nucleotides are TGTGCCACCAACTTCCCCTATGGCTACATCTTC. It encodes CATNFPYGYIF.

Comments on this clonotype: A single base separates this from a much larger clone, so it may be a read error. The rearrangement links TRBV7-3 to TRBJ2-3, with no clear D. In germline, CDR1 is SGHTA, CDR2 FQGTGA. This CDR3 is 14 amino acids long. V dropped 5 bases and J dropped 7 bases, with 16 bases sitting between them. The CDR3 reads CASSPQPSSYTQYF. CDR3 nucleotides: TGTGCCAGCAGCCCCCAGCCGTCGTCATATACGCAGTATTTT.

This clonotype was found many times. DNA of the CDR3: TGCAGTGTCACGAGCGGCAGAAGGGGCACTGAAGCTTTCTTT. Translation gives CSVTSGRRGTEAFF. This chain connects TRBV20-1 to TRBJ1-1; possibly TRBD1 for D (5 bases). The CDR3 is 14 amino acids. V was cut by 7 bases and J by 4 bases, with 19 bases left in between. Germline V CDR1 and CDR2: DFQATT, SNEGSKA (reference sequence).

The sample holds a few counts of this clonotype. The chain uses TRBV3-1 and TRBJ2-3; D gene unclear. Germline V gene data show CDR1 as LGHDT and CDR2 as YNNKEL (reference sequence). V lost 0 bases, J lost 7 bases, and 8 bases lay in between. The length of the CDR3 is 13 residues. CDR3 bases: TGTGCCAGCAGCCAAGAGAACGAGAATACGCAGTATTTT. This sequence encodes CASSQENENTQYF.

Notes on this clonotype: Just one base apart from a much larger clone, this may be a read error. V and J are TRBV2 and TRBJ2-1, with 11 bases matching TRBD2. The CDR3 covers 16 residues. J was trimmed by 8 bases and V by 6 bases; bases with no gene match: 12. Per germline, CDR1 SNHLY and CDR2 FYNNEI. CDR3 sequence reads: CASRDLTGLADDEQFF. In DNA form, the CDR3 reads TGTGCCAGCAGGGACTTGACGGGACTAGCGGACGATGAGCAGTTCTTC. The full variable domain, with the rest looked up from reference TRBV2 and TRBJ2-1, is EPEVTQTPSHQVTQMGQEVILRCVPISNHLYFYWYRQILGQKVEFLVSFYNNEISEKSEIFDDQFSVERPDGSNFTLKIRSTKLEDSAMYFCASRDLTGLADDEQFFGPGTRLTVL.

V gene TRBV12-3 or TRBV12-4 combines with J gene TRBJ2-2; 7 positions match TRBD1. CDR3 length: 16 amino acids. V lost 3 bases to trimming and J lost 0 bases; unmatched junction nucleotides: 4. The CDR3 is CASSLGTVPNTGELFF. CDR3 nucleotides: TGTGCCAGCAGTTTGGGGACAGTTCCGAACACCGGGGAGCTGTTTTTT.

This clonotype occurred many times. V and J are TRBV7-8 and TRBJ2-3; 9 bases fit TRBD2. CDR3 length: 17 residues. Germline assignment: CDR1 SGHVS and CDR2 FQNEAQ. The V segment lost 0 bases and the J segment 4 bases; nucleotides outside the gene matches: 8. CDR3 sequence (DNA): TGTGCCAGCAGCTTAGCGTGGGGCGGGAGGGCGCCAGATACGCAGTATTTT. Its protein product is CASSLAWGGRAPDTQYF.

This clonotype was seen ten or more times. This rearrangement joins TRBV3-1 to TRBJ1-4; no firm D call. Germline V gene data show CDR1 as LGHDT and CDR2 as YNNKEL (reference sequence). The CDR3 sequence is 15 residues long. The V and J ends lost 0 bases and 5 bases respectively, with 10 bases between them. CDR3 sequence reads: CASSQDRQVNEKLFF. CDR3 nucleotides: TGTGCCAGCAGCCAAGATCGCCAGGTAAATGAAAAACTGTTTTTT.

In its sample, this clonotype was seen many times. The chain links TRBV15 to TRBJ2-7; tentative D call: TRBD1 (6 bases). V dropped 5 bases and J dropped 7 bases, with 15 bases sitting between them. Germline-derived CDR1 and CDR2 are LNHNV and YYDKDF (reference sequence). CDR3 length: 13 residues. The DNA for the CDR3 is TGTGCCACCAGCCGACCAGGGGTCGGGGAGCAGTACTTC. This translates into CATSRPGVGEQYF.

This clonotype was recorded many times. It may be a read error: a sequence one base away is much more abundant. The V and J genes are TRBV2 and TRBJ1-4; D is undetermined. Per the germline V gene, CDR1 is SNHLY and CDR2 is FYNNEI. The CDR3 consists of 13 residues. The DNA for the CDR3 is TGTACCAGCATCCCTGACGGAGGGAAAAAACTGTTTTTT. This codes for CTSIPDGGKKLFF.

This clonotype showed up many times. This rearrangement joins TRBV4-3 to TRBJ2-7, with no clear D. V was shortened by 10 bases and J by 2 bases, with 15 bases between the two germline ends. CDR3 length: 13 residues. Germline assignment: CDR1 LGHNA and CDR2 YSLEER. The CDR3 region is CATSWARPYEQYF. In DNA form, the CDR3 reads TGCGCCACCTCCTGGGCCAGGCCCTACGAGCAGTACTTC.